This note documents a single T cell receptor (beta chain) sequence. Its antigen is as yet unknown. The CDR3 contains 17 residues. Amplification used 60 V beta primers and 13 J beta primers. The assay was immunoSEQ multiplex PCR, and TCRdb's table has in-frame clones only and misses some. Among tens of thousands of clones listed, over 70% were seen once. These data originate in a study of glioma-infiltrating T cells after dendritic cell vaccination. Across the whole study: The vaccine used monocyte-derived dendritic cells pulsed overnight with autologous tumor lysate.

Study-level findings and limits: The cohort had few patients with full blood and tumor sets.

This TCR was sampled from a human donor with glioblastoma. The material was blood, obtained before dendritic cell vaccination. The genes are TRBV21-1 and TRBJ2-3; whether TRBD2, the table's D call, matches the DNA was not checked. TRBV21-1 is an annotated pseudogene. The CDR3 protein is CASSNSPRQWPRGTQYF. The CDR3 DNA reads as TGTGCCAGCAGCAATTCCCCCCGTCAATGGCCCCGGGGTACGCAGTATTTT.